A selection of T cell receptor beta chains follows, all from one sample in a study of blood T cell repertoires in COVID-19. The method was immunoSEQ multiplex PCR; TCRdb's version includes in-frame clones alone and lacks a portion of them. The sample yields roughly 89,000 clones, approximately 80% seen once. The sequenced sample consisted of peripheral blood. Receptors were obtained from a woman at least 80 years old with acute or convalescent COVID-19. Both conserved end residues are part of each CDR3. A D gene is named only where the DNA matches it firmly. Part of the rows lack a size; the others show once, few, many or a class for expanded clones.

J | size | V | D | CDR3 | DNA
TRBJ1-5 | . | TRBV11-2 | TRBD1 | CASSLQGFGNQPQHF | TGTGCCAGCAGCCTACAGGGGTTTGGCAATCAGCCCCAGCATTTT
TRBJ2-2 | . | TRBV9 | TRBD1 | CASSVGQQTNTGELFF | TGTGCCAGCAGCGTGGGACAGCAGACCAACACCGGGGAGCTGTTTTTT
TRBJ1-3 | . | TRBV7-6 | . | CASSLGQNIISGNTIYF | TGTGCCAGCAGCTTAGGGCAAAACATTATCTCTGGAAACACCATATATTTT
TRBJ1-2 | . | TRBV6-5 | . | CASGGAPPSYGYTF | TGTGCCAGCGGGGGGGCCCCCCCGAGCTATGGCTACACCTTC
TRBJ1-5 | . | TRBV5-5 | TRBD1 | CASSWTVAGTGVNQPQHF | TGTGCCAGCAGCTGGACGGTAGCCGGGACAGGAGTCAATCAGCCCCAGCATTTT
TRBJ1-2 | . | TRBV5-1 | . | CASSLAGDSTNYGYTF | TGCGCCAGCAGCTTGGCCGGAGACAGTACTAACTATGGCTACACCTTC
TRBJ2-1 | . | TRBV2 | . | CASSETGLHNEQFF | TGTGCCAGCAGTGAAACAGGGCTCCACAATGAGCAGTTCTTC
TRBJ1-6 | once | TRBV10-3 | TRBD1 | CAIRGTGRGGSPLHF | TGTGCCATCAGGGGGACAGGGCGGGGTGGTTCACCCCTCCACTTT
TRBJ2-2 | few | TRBV5-4 | . | CASSPDSYGELFF | TGTGCCAGCAGCCCGGACAGCTACGGGGAGCTGTTTTTT
TRBJ2-2 | many | TRBV6-5 | . | CASSYGPPGVAGELFF | TGTGCCAGCAGTTACGGGCCCCCGGGGGTGGCCGGGGAGCTGTTTTTT